Each of the 11 T cell receptor beta chains below was sequenced from the same sample in a study of human thymus T cells. Resections obtained during corrective heart surgery supplied the thymus tissue. The table came from immunoSEQ multiplex PCR; TCRdb's copy has only in-frame clones and leaves some out. Of under 150,000 clones listed, over 85% are singletons. Sequencing used thymus tissue. The source of these receptors is a boy less than two years old with a congenital heart defect but otherwise immunologically healthy.

The chain uses TRBV2 and TRBJ2-1; D is perhaps TRBD1 (6 bases). Germline lookup yields CDR1 SNHLY and CDR2 FYNNEI. The length of the CDR3 is 20 residues. The ends were cut back, 4 bases at V and 8 bases at J, with 33 bases in the middle. The CDR3 DNA reads as TGTGCCAGCAGTGGAGCTTGGGACAAGGGTCCATATGGGCTCCGGGATGAGCAGTTCTTC. Its translation is CASSGAWDKGPYGLRDEQFF.

The chain is built from TRBV14 and TRBJ2-7, with TRBD1 matching 7 bases. V lost 4 bases, J lost 1 base, and 1 base stayed unmatched. The CDR3 is made up of 13 amino acids. Germline V CDR1 and CDR2: SGHDN, FVKESK. The CDR3 bases are TGTGCCAGCAGCCGGGGACAGTCCTACGAGCAGTACTTC. It encodes CASSRGQSYEQYF.

The chain is built from TRBV25-1 and TRBJ2-2; tentative D call: TRBD2 (6 bases). This CDR3 is built from 16 residues. The V end lost 3 bases, the J end lost 3 bases, and 14 bases lay between the germline ends. Per the germline V gene, CDR1 is MGHDK and CDR2 is SYGVNS. The CDR3 bases are TGTGCCAGCAGTGAGAACCGGGACTTCTACACCGGGGAGCTGTTTTTT. It yields the protein CASSENRDFYTGELFF.

The chain recombines TRBV4-3 with TRBJ1-6; D remains unclear. This CDR3 comprises 18 residues. Trimming cost V 0 bases and J 8 bases, with 20 bases left between them. Germline V lookup: CDR1 LGHNA, CDR2 YSLEER. The CDR3 DNA follows: TGCGCCAGCAGCCAAGATGGGAACCACCGGACCCAAGATTCACCCCTCCACTTT. It is translated as CASSQDGNHRTQDSPLHF.

The genes are TRBV2 and TRBJ2-7; tentative D call: TRBD1 (7 bases). The CDR3 totals 15 residues. Germline V lookup: CDR1 SNHLY, CDR2 FYNNEI. CDR3 protein: CARRERRGRNYEQYF. CDR3 DNA sequence: TGTGCGCGGCGTGAACGGAGGGGGCGCAACTACGAGCAGTACTTC.

The chain carries TRBV9 and TRBJ1-2, with D unclear. V was pared by 4 bases and J by 5 bases, with 18 bases between. The germline gives CDR1 SGDLS, CDR2 YYNGEE. This CDR3 comprises 15 residues. CDR3 sequence (DNA): TGTGCCAGCAGCCCCAACGCGCTCGGGGATTATGGCTACACCTTC. It translates to CASSPNALGDYGYTF.

The V call is TRBV4-1, the J call TRBJ1-2; 7 nucleotides align to TRBD1. The CDR3 sequence is 14 residues long. The V segment lost 3 bases and the J segment 2 bases; nucleotides outside the gene matches: 3. CDR1 is MGHRA and CDR2 is YSYEKL in the germline V gene. The CDR3 DNA is TGCGCCAGCAGCCAGGCGACAGGGAACTATGGCTACACCTTC. The encoded protein is CASSQATGNYGYTF.

The chain recombines TRBV14 with TRBJ2-1; 7 nucleotides agree with TRBD2. Trimming removed 4 bases from V and 3 bases from J; junction bases left unmatched: 27. This CDR3 comprises 22 residues. The germline CDR1 and CDR2 sequences are SGHDN and FVKESK. CDR3 DNA: TGTGCCAGCAGCCCCACTAGCGAAAATGGGCCCCATCCAGCTTACTACTACAATGAGCAGTTCTTC. Translation gives CASSPTSENGPHPAYYYNEQFF.

This chain links TRBV7-2 with TRBJ2-7; 7 bases align to TRBD1. The CDR3 loop spans 15 amino acids. V lost 0 bases to trimming and J lost 5 bases; unmatched junction nucleotides: 7. In germline, CDR1 is SGHTA, CDR2 FQGNSA. CDR3 residues: CASSLARQGKDEQYF. The CDR3 nucleotides are TGTGCCAGCAGCTTAGCCCGACAGGGAAAGGACGAGCAGTACTTC.

This sequence joins TRBV6-6 and TRBJ1-2, with 7 nucleotides matching TRBD1. The CDR3 is 15 amino acids. Germline assignment: CDR1 MNHNY and CDR2 SVGAGI (reference sequence). With V trimmed by 0 bases and J by 6 bases, 7 bases remained unmatched. CDR3 sequence reads: CASSYSAVRGDGYTF. The CDR3 DNA sequence: TGTGCCAGCAGTTACTCGGCCGTCAGGGGGGATGGCTACACCTTC.

The rearrangement uses TRBV21-1 and TRBJ1-1. TRBV21-1 is given as a pseudogene. The CDR3 runs to 18 residues. CDR3 bases: TGTGCCAGCAGCAAAGGAAGGAGGCGTTCGGGTAAAGGTGCTGAAGCTTTCTTT. Protein: CASSKGRRRSGKGAEAFF.